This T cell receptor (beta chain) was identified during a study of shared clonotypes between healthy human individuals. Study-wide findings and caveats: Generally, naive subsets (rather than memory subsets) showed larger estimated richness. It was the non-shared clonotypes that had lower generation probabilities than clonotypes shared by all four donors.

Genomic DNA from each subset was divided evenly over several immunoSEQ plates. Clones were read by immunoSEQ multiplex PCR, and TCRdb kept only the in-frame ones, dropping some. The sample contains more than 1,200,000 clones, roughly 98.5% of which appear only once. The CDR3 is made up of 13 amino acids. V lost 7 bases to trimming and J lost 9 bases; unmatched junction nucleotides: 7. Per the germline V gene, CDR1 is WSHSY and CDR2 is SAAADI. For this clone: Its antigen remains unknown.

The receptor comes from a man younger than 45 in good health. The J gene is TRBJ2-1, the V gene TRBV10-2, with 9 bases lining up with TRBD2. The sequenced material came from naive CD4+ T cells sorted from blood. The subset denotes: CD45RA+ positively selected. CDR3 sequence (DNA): TGCGCCAGCACTCGAGCGGGAGGAACTGAGCAGTTCTTC. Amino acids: CASTRAGGTEQFF.